A single sample gave rise to the 15 T cell receptor beta chains below, sequenced in a study of T cell repertoires in cytomegalovirus infection. One entry per CDR3 protein, called by TCRdb with MiXCR from the reads. The sample has hundreds of thousands of distinct CDR3 sequences; more than 8% are singletons. The specimen was PBMCs. These receptors were collected from a human donor in good health (CMV status not recorded). Some clones in this sample may be carry-over from other donors' samples.

V is TRBV12-3 or TRBV12-4 and J is TRBJ2-5, with 7 bases identical to TRBD1. The CDR3 is 14 amino acids. With V trimmed by 5 bases and J by 9 bases, 12 bases remained unmatched. CDR3 coding DNA: TGTGCCAGCAGTATCGAACAGGGGTCCGCGGCCCAGTACTTC. It is translated as CASSIEQGSAAQYF.

The chain carries TRBV29-1 and TRBJ2-2, with TRBD2 matching over 15 bases. CDR3 size: 14 residues. Trimming removed 8 bases from V and 6 bases from J; junction bases left unmatched: 4. Germline V lookup: CDR1 SQVTM, CDR2 ANQGSEA. In DNA, the CDR3 is TGCAGCTCTCGGACTAGCGGGGGGGCCGGGGAGCTGTTTTTT. As protein: CSSRTSGGAGELFF.

This clonotype was seen many times. V is TRBV7-9 and J is TRBJ2-2, with 7 bases identical to TRBD1. CDR1 is SEHNR and CDR2 is FQNEAQ in the germline V gene (reference sequence). The ends lost 3 bases at V and 1 base at J; junction bases unmatched: 2. The CDR3 has 15 residues. DNA for the CDR3: TGTGCCAGCAGCTTCCGGACAGGGAACACCGGGGAGCTGTTTTTT. It specifies CASSFRTGNTGELFF.

This clonotype was observed many times. V and J are TRBV7-9 and TRBJ2-6; TRBD1 agrees at 7 bases. Germline CDR1 SEHNR, CDR2 FQNEAQ (reference sequence). Germline trimming cut 4 bases from V and 4 bases from J; bases unmatched to any gene: 22. The CDR3 has 21 amino acids. CDR3 coding DNA: TGTGCCAGCAGCTCCCCTAAGGGGGCAGGGGCTGGGAAAGCCGGGGCCAACGTCCTGACTTTC. Protein product: CASSSPKGAGAGKAGANVLTF.

This clonotype has a handful of counts. The chain is built from TRBV7-9 and TRBJ1-2; weak D call: TRBD1 (5 bases). Deletions cut 7 bases from V and 4 bases from J, with 16 bases between. Germline V gene sequence: CDR1 SEHNR, CDR2 FQNEAQ (reference sequence). The CDR3 loop spans 14 amino acids. The CDR3 loop is CASNRSTALYGYTF. The CDR3 nucleotides are TGTGCCAGCAACCGATCGACAGCTCTCTATGGCTACACCTTC.

This clonotype has at least ten counts. The chain has TRBV7-2 and TRBJ2-4, with D tentatively TRBD2 (5 bases). V was shortened by 5 bases and J by 9 bases, with 8 bases between the two germline ends. This CDR3 is 11 amino acids long. The germline V gene has CDR1 SGHTA and CDR2 FQGNSA. The CDR3: CASSRSVIQYF. Here the CDR3 DNA reads TGTGCCAGCAGCCGTAGCGTCATTCAGTACTTC.

This clonotype has just a few counts. This sequence joins TRBV20-1 and TRBJ1-1; tentatively, D is TRBD1 (5 bases). Germline V gene lookup returns CDR1 DFQATT and CDR2 SNEGSKA (reference sequence). The CDR3 consists of 14 residues. Trimming pared 0 bases from V and 7 bases from J, leaving 15 bases between. The DNA for the CDR3 is TGCAGTGCTAGAGATGGGAGGGGAAGAAATGAAGCTTTCTTT. Encoded protein: CSARDGRGRNEAFF.

The chain uses TRBV7-9 and TRBJ1-1; no clear D. This CDR3 has 15 residues. The V end lost 3 bases, the J end lost 1 base, and 12 bases lay between the germline ends. In germline, CDR1 is SEHNR, CDR2 FQNEAQ (reference sequence). CDR3 DNA: TGTGCCAGCAGCTTTGGGTCCGGCGGGAACACTGAAGCTTTCTTT. Protein sequence: CASSFGSGGNTEAFF.

This rearrangement joins TRBV7-2 to TRBJ2-4; the match to TRBD2 covers 7 bases. The J segment lost 11 bases and the V segment lost 4 bases, leaving 5 bases of the junction unmatched. Germline V lookup: CDR1 SGHTA, CDR2 FQGNSA. The CDR3 runs to 12 residues. CDR3 nucleotide sequence: TGTGCCAGCAGCTCCGAGCTAGCGGTTCAGTACTTC. It translates to CASSSELAVQYF.

This clonotype was recorded a few times. The gene calls are TRBV7-9 and TRBJ2-7; 8 positions match TRBD1. The trim removed 5 bases at V and 3 bases at J, leaving 9 bases unmatched. The CDR3 runs to 15 residues. The germline gives CDR1 SEHNR, CDR2 FQNEAQ (reference sequence). The CDR3 sequence is CASSVGQGTHYEQYF. DNA for the CDR3: TGTGCCAGCAGCGTTGGACAGGGTACCCACTACGAGCAGTACTTC.

This clonotype was observed a handful of times. The rearrangement joins TRBV20-1 to TRBJ2-6; tentative D call: TRBD1 (6 bases). The germline gives CDR1 DFQATT, CDR2 SNEGSKA (reference sequence). CDR3 length: 15 residues. The V and J ends lost 6 bases and 1 base respectively, with 13 bases between them. CDR3 sequence (DNA): TGCAGTGCCCCGCCCCAGGGGTCTGGGGCCAACGTCCTGACTTTC. Encoded protein: CSAPPQGSGANVLTF.

This clonotype occurred many times. The rearrangement joins TRBV28 to TRBJ2-1; no clear D gene. Per the germline V gene, CDR1 is MDHEN and CDR2 is SYDVKM. V gave up 2 bases and J gave up 6 bases, with 8 bases separating them. The CDR3 loop spans 13 amino acids. In nucleotides, the CDR3 is TGTGCCAGCAGTTTAAGACTTCCCAATGAGCAGTTCTTC. The encoded protein is CASSLRLPNEQFF.

In its sample, this clonotype was seen many times. This chain joins TRBV11-1 and TRBJ1-6; 8 bases map to TRBD1. J was trimmed by 11 bases and V by 5 bases; bases with no gene match: 5. CDR3 length: 13 amino acids. Germline-derived CDR1 and CDR2 are SGHAT and FQDESV (reference sequence). The CDR3 DNA follows: TGTGCCAGCAGCCCGGGACAGGCGACACCCCTCCACTTT. Protein product: CASSPGQATPLHF.

This clonotype was seen only once. The chain is built from TRBV11-3 and TRBJ2-1, with TRBD2 matching over 8 bases. Germline V gives CDR1 SGHNT, CDR2 YENEEA. The CDR3 length is 15 residues. The J segment lost 5 bases and the V segment lost 5 bases, leaving 8 bases of the junction unmatched. The CDR3 region is CASSASGSTNNEQFF. DNA for the CDR3: TGTGCCAGCAGCGCCAGCGGGAGCACCAACAATGAGCAGTTCTTC.

The chain is built from TRBV7-4 and TRBJ1-1; D is uncertain. With 1 base removed from V and 6 bases from J, the gap between germline ends came to 9 bases. Looked up from germline, CDR1 is SGHVT and CDR2 is SQSDAQ. The CDR3 is 13 amino acids. CDR3 DNA: TGTGCCAGCAGCTTAGTTGTGGGTGCTGAAGCTTTCTTT. Amino acid sequence: CASSLVVGAEAFF.